These 22 T cell receptor beta chains originate from one sample sequenced in a study of beta chain features in type 1 diabetes. The sequenced template was cDNA made from the entire isolated RNA. The protocol was immunoSEQ multiplex PCR, while the TCRdb copy is restricted to in-frame clones and leaves out a portion. The sample comprises hundreds of thousands of clones, around a sixth of which are singletons, and 0.09% to 0.095% rests with the top ten. Sequenced input: naive CD4+ T cells from blood. The source is a young man in good health.

The V gene is TRBV28, the J gene TRBJ2-7; no clear D gene. CDR3 size: 15 residues. Trimming removed 6 bases at V and 3 bases at J, with 18 bases between. CDR1 and CDR2 (germline): MDHEN, SYDVKM. The CDR3 loop reads CASSPAGSEDYEQYF. The CDR3 DNA reads TGTGCCAGCAGCCCAGCCGGAAGTGAGGACTACGAGCAGTACTTC.

The table lists this clone with a few counts. The rearrangement uses TRBV4-1 and TRBJ1-4; D unclear. V dropped 3 bases and J dropped 0 bases, with 8 bases sitting between them. The germline V gene has CDR1 MGHRA and CDR2 YSYEKL. CDR3 length equals 15 residues. In DNA form, the CDR3 reads TGCGCCAGCAGCCATTTCGGATCAACTAATGAAAAACTGTTTTTT. It specifies CASSHFGSTNEKLFF.

This clone was seen more than once but under ten times. The chain couples TRBV5-6 to TRBJ1-2; 7 bases align to TRBD1. Trimming at V came to 0 bases and at J to 2 bases, leaving 7 bases not matched to a gene. Germline CDR1 reads SGHDT; CDR2 reads YYEEEE. The CDR3 has 16 residues. The CDR3 nucleotides read TGTGCCAGCAGCTTGGGCCCCCCGACAGGGAACTATGGCTACACCTTC. Translation: CASSLGPPTGNYGYTF.

This sequence joins TRBV19 and TRBJ2-5; D possibly matches TRBD1 or TRBD2 (7 bases each). The V gene lost 5 bases and the J gene lost 4 bases, with 17 bases spanning the gap. The CDR3 contains 15 residues. Looked up from germline, CDR1 is LNHDA and CDR2 is SQIVND (reference sequence). Here the CDR3 reads CASSAGGSSGETQYF. DNA for the CDR3: TGTGCCAGTAGTGCAGGGGGATCTAGCGGAGAGACCCAGTACTTC. The entire variable domain, with the rest obtained from reference TRBV19 and TRBJ2-5, is as follows: DGGITQSPKYLFRKEGQNVTLSCEQNLNHDAMYWYRQDPGQGLRLIYYSQIVNDFQKGDIAEGYSVSREKKESFPLTVTSAQKNPTAFYLCASSAGGSSGETQYFGPGTRLLVL.

CDR3 DNA: TGTGCCAGCAGCGGCCTGTGGGGAAAGGCCTACGAGCAGTACTTC. Translation gives CASSGLWGKAYEQYF. The V and J genes are TRBV7-2 and TRBJ2-7; D is ambiguous. Germline lookup yields CDR1 SGHTA and CDR2 FQGNSA. The CDR3 runs to 15 residues. V was clipped by 5 bases and J by 2 bases, with 16 bases between them.

The sample holds a few counts of this clone. The chain has TRBV5-4 and TRBJ2-1, with a possible D match to TRBD1 (5 bases). The ends were cut back, 3 bases at V and 2 bases at J, with 12 bases in the middle. Germline loops: CDR1 SGHNT, CDR2 YYREEE (reference sequence). The CDR3 is 15 residues long. The CDR3 DNA reads TGTGCCAGCAGCTCCGACCTGGACACCTACAATGAGCAGTTCTTC. Translation: CASSSDLDTYNEQFF.

This clone was detected a few times. The rearrangement joins TRBV4-3 to TRBJ1-2; D not certain. The CDR3 length is 15 residues. Germline V gene sequence: CDR1 LGHNA, CDR2 YSLEER. The ends were cut back, 1 base at V and 8 bases at J, with 17 bases in the middle. The chain's CDR3 is CASSQVEAGSPGYTF. The CDR3 DNA sequence: TGCGCCAGCAGCCAAGTAGAGGCTGGCTCCCCGGGCTACACCTTC.

This clone has just a few counts. V gene TRBV2 combines with J gene TRBJ2-2, with 11 bases matching TRBD2. This CDR3 region has 16 residues. Germline CDR1 and CDR2: SNHLY and FYNNEI. The V and J ends lost 5 bases and 3 bases, in that order; junction bases with no gene match: 5. This chain's CDR3 is CASSPSSGGYTGELFF. CDR3 bases: TGTGCCAGCAGTCCATCTAGCGGGGGGTACACCGGGGAGCTGTTTTTT.

J is TRBJ2-2 and V is TRBV6-5; D remains unclear. V was trimmed by 0 bases and J by 4 bases, leaving 6 bases between them. The CDR3 is made up of 14 amino acids. Germline V gene sequence: CDR1 MNHEY, CDR2 SVGAGI. The DNA for the CDR3 is TGTGCCAGCAGTTACTCGTACGGCACCGGGGAGCTGTTTTTT. Protein product: CASSYSYGTGELFF.

The chain links TRBV5-6 to TRBJ1-6, with D possibly TRBD1 on 5 matching bases. The CDR3 has 15 residues. The germline V gene encodes CDR1 SGHDT and CDR2 YYEEEE. V shed 0 bases and J shed 8 bases, with 12 bases lying between them. The CDR3 protein is CASSLVGGIHSPLHF. The CDR3 DNA sequence: TGTGCCAGCAGCTTGGTGGGGGGGATACATTCACCCCTCCACTTT.

The rearrangement uses TRBV5-1 and TRBJ1-2; 9 positions match TRBD1. Germline values: CDR1 SGHRS, CDR2 YFSETQ. V was clipped by 3 bases and J by 8 bases; unmatched bases: 8. This CDR3 is built from 14 residues. The CDR3 sequence is CASSSSQGAAGYTF. CDR3 nucleotide sequence: TGCGCCAGCAGCTCCTCACAGGGGGCTGCGGGCTACACCTTC.

The chain has TRBV11-2 and TRBJ1-2; no clear D gene. Trimming took 1 base from V and 8 from J, leaving 17 bases between them. Per germline, CDR1 SGHAT and CDR2 FQNNGV. The CDR3 runs to 15 residues. The CDR3 DNA reads as TGTGCCAGCAGCTTAGCGTCCGCCGGATTGATCGGCTACACCTTC. It yields the protein CASSLASAGLIGYTF.

CDR3: CASSFRDRQLETQYF. The CDR3 DNA follows: TGTGCCAGCAGCTTCCGGGACAGACAGTTAGAGACCCAGTACTTC. The V call is TRBV5-6, the J call TRBJ2-5; 7 bases agree with TRBD1. Germline CDR1 SGHDT, CDR2 YYEEEE. CDR3 length: 15 residues. With V trimmed by 2 bases and J by 4 bases, 8 bases remained unmatched.

This chain links TRBV7-2 with TRBJ2-7; TRBD1 matches at 9 bases. The germline V gene has CDR1 SGHTA and CDR2 FQGNSA. V trimming: 4 bases; J trimming: 3 bases; junction bases outside the gene matches: 4. The CDR3 consists of 14 residues. CDR3 bases: TGTGCCAGCAGCTACCTGGGACAGGGCTACGAGCAGTACTTC. Translating it yields CASSYLGQGYEQYF.

The chain couples TRBV7-3 to TRBJ2-3; a possible D gene is TRBD1 (5 bases). V was shortened by 5 bases and J by 4 bases, with 13 bases between the two germline ends. The CDR3 consists of 14 residues. Germline assignment: CDR1 SGHTA and CDR2 FQGTGA. CDR3 protein: CASSIAGRADTQYF. Written as DNA, the CDR3 is TGTGCCAGCAGCATTGCAGGGCGAGCAGATACGCAGTATTTT.

This clone was counted only a few times. This chain links TRBV7-9 with TRBJ2-7; TRBD1 aligns across 8 bases. V gave up 5 bases and J gave up 2 bases; unmatched junction bases: 5. The CDR3 loop spans 14 amino acids. Looked up from germline, CDR1 is SEHNR and CDR2 is FQNEAQ (reference sequence). The DNA of the CDR3 is TGTGCCAGCAGCAAGGACAGGGCTACCTACGAGCAGTACTTC. It translates to CASSKDRATYEQYF.

A few counts support this clone. This chain uses TRBV19 with TRBJ1-2; 9 nucleotides line up with TRBD1. The germline gives CDR1 LNHDA, CDR2 SQIVND (reference sequence). This CDR3 has 14 amino acids. The ends lost 5 bases at V and 8 bases at J; junction bases unmatched: 9. Written as DNA, the CDR3 is TGTGCCAGTAGTCTCCGGGACAGGGCCGGCGGCTACACCTTC. It specifies CASSLRDRAGGYTF. Using reference TRBV19 and TRBJ1-2 for the parts outside the CDR3, the full variable domain is DGGITQSPKYLFRKEGQNVTLSCEQNLNHDAMYWYRQDPGQGLRLIYYSQIVNDFQKGDIAEGYSVSREKKESFPLTVTSAQKNPTAFYLCASSLRDRAGGYTFGSGTRLTVV.

The V gene is TRBV6-6, the J gene TRBJ2-7; TRBD2 aligns across 8 bases. The germline V gene has CDR1 MNHNY and CDR2 SVGAGI (reference sequence). With 2 bases clipped from V and 4 bases from J, the junction kept 7 bases outside the gene matches. The CDR3 has 15 amino acids. Here the CDR3 reads CASSYSTSGGYEQYF. DNA for the CDR3: TGTGCCAGCAGTTACAGTACTAGCGGCGGATACGAGCAGTACTTC.

This chain joins TRBV19 and TRBJ1-1, with 7 bases lining up with TRBD1. CDR1 LNHDA and CDR2 SQIVND come from the germline V gene (reference sequence). Losses at the gene ends were 6 bases for V and 5 bases for J; bases not matched to a gene: 12. This CDR3 has 15 amino acids. This chain's CDR3 is CASSGQAVGTTEAFF. The CDR3 region has the DNA TGTGCCAGTAGCGGACAGGCGGTGGGGACAACTGAAGCTTTCTTT.

This clone was detected only a few times. The rearrangement joins TRBV4-1 to TRBJ2-3, with D possibly matching TRBD2 (6 bases). The CDR3 length is 16 residues. CDR1 and CDR2 from the germline V gene are MGHRA and YSYEKL. With 0 bases removed from V and 4 bases from J, the gap between germline ends came to 14 bases. This chain's CDR3 is CASSQEGQRRADTQYF. The CDR3 region has the DNA TGCGCCAGCAGCCAAGAAGGGCAGCGGAGGGCAGATACGCAGTATTTT.

The V call is TRBV5-4, the J call TRBJ1-3; D uncertain. This CDR3 spans 18 amino acids. The germline gives CDR1 SGHNT, CDR2 YYREEE (reference sequence). Trimming took 0 bases from V and 0 from J, leaving 16 bases between them. The CDR3 nucleotides read TGTGCCAGCAGCTTGGAACCGGCAGGACCTCGCTCTGGAAACACCATATATTTT. Translating it yields CASSLEPAGPRSGNTIYF.

This clone has more than one count but fewer than ten. This rearrangement joins TRBV29-1 to TRBJ2-7, with a possible D match to TRBD1 (6 bases). Trimming removed 5 bases from V and 0 bases from J, with 20 bases in between. Per the germline V gene, CDR1 is SQVTM and CDR2 is ANQGSEA. The CDR3 is 16 residues long. CDR3 residues: CSVSWGLALSSYEQYF. CDR3 DNA sequence: TGCAGCGTTTCCTGGGGGCTAGCTTTGAGCTCCTACGAGCAGTACTTC.